Listed below are T cell receptor beta chains from one sample, sequenced in a study of blood T cell repertoires in COVID-19. Some clones are missing from TCRdb's copy, which holds only in-frame ones; the method was immunoSEQ multiplex PCR. The sample shows about 320,000 clones, 70% to 90% of them seen only once. Sequenced material: PBMCs or T cells enriched from blood (not recorded which). All receptors come from a woman under 40 who had recovered from COVID-19. CDR3s include the opening cysteine and the closing phenylalanine or tryptophan. D genes are given only for firm matches. Size is omitted from some rows. Given values are once, few, many or a class for expanded clones.

v_gene: TRBV29-1; d_gene: .; abundance: .; j_gene: TRBJ1-3; CDR3nt: TGCAGCGTCACCACGGGACATTCTGGAAACACCATATATTTT; CDR3aa: CSVTTGHSGNTIYF
v_gene: TRBV10-1; d_gene: .; abundance: once; j_gene: TRBJ2-7; CDR3nt: TGCGCCAGCAGTGACGAGTCTTGCGTTACCTACGAGCAGTACTTC; CDR3aa: CASSDESCVTYEQYF
v_gene: TRBV5-1; d_gene: .; abundance: .; j_gene: TRBJ1-1; CDR3nt: TGCGCCAGCAGCTTGTCCGGGGTGGGGACTGAAGCTTTCTTT; CDR3aa: CASSLSGVGTEAFF
v_gene: TRBV11-2; d_gene: TRBD1; abundance: .; j_gene: TRBJ1-2; CDR3nt: TGTGCCAGCAGCTTAGTCGGACAGGCCTGCACCTTC; CDR3aa: CASSLVGQACTF
v_gene: TRBV7-8; d_gene: TRBD2; abundance: .; j_gene: TRBJ2-7; CDR3nt: TGTGCCAGCACCCGGGGGGGGGATCATTACGAGCAGTACTTC; CDR3aa: CASTRGGDHYEQYF
v_gene: TRBV7-9; d_gene: .; abundance: few; j_gene: TRBJ1-3; CDR3nt: TGTGCCAGCAGCTGGCCCTTCTCTGGAAACACCATATATTTT; CDR3aa: CASSWPFSGNTIYF
v_gene: TRBV6-5; d_gene: TRBD1; abundance: .; j_gene: TRBJ1-5; CDR3nt: TGTGCCAGCAGCGATGGACAGGGGAATCAGCCCCAGCATTTT; CDR3aa: CASSDGQGNQPQHF
v_gene: TRBV5-1; d_gene: TRBD1; abundance: .; j_gene: TRBJ1-6; CDR3nt: TGCGCCAGCAGCTTGGGAGGACAGGGCCCTCTTCCCCTCCACTTT; CDR3aa: CASSLGGQGPLPLHF
v_gene: TRBV6-6; d_gene: .; abundance: .; j_gene: TRBJ1-1; CDR3nt: TGTGCCAGCAGTTACGGTCCCGCACAGGGAGACACTGAAGCTTTCTTT; CDR3aa: CASSYGPAQGDTEAFF
v_gene: TRBV30; d_gene: TRBD1; abundance: .; j_gene: TRBJ1-5; CDR3nt: TGTGCCTGGACCAAGGACAGGGGAGGACAGCCCCAGCATTTT; CDR3aa: CAWTKDRGGQPQHF
v_gene: TRBV30; d_gene: .; abundance: .; j_gene: TRBJ2-6; CDR3nt: TGTGCCTGGAGTGTACCGGGGGCTGGGGCCAACGTCCTGACTTTC; CDR3aa: CAWSVPGAGANVLTF
v_gene: TRBV9; d_gene: .; abundance: few; j_gene: TRBJ1-1; CDR3nt: TGTGCCAGCAGCGAAACAGACGCAAACACTGAAGCTTTCTTT; CDR3aa: CASSETDANTEAFF
v_gene: TRBV7-2; d_gene: .; abundance: .; j_gene: TRBJ1-3; CDR3nt: TGTGCCAGCAGGGAGGGACGGACATCTGGAAACACCATATATTTT; CDR3aa: CASREGRTSGNTIYF
v_gene: TRBV2; d_gene: .; abundance: .; j_gene: TRBJ1-3; CDR3nt: TGTGCCAGCAATTTACAGGGTCGGCTCTCTGGAAACACCATATATTTT; CDR3aa: CASNLQGRLSGNTIYF
v_gene: TRBV5-1; d_gene: .; abundance: few; j_gene: TRBJ1-2; CDR3nt: TGCGCCAGCAGCCCCATGGTCTCAGCTAACTATGGCTACACCTTC; CDR3aa: CASSPMVSANYGYTF
v_gene: TRBV27; d_gene: .; abundance: .; j_gene: TRBJ2-5; CDR3nt: TGTGCCAGCAGTCCTTACGGGTCCGGGAGCCGGGGAGAGACCCAGTACTTC; CDR3aa: CASSPYGSGSRGETQYF
v_gene: TRBV6-1; d_gene: .; abundance: .; j_gene: TRBJ2-5; CDR3nt: TGTGCCAGCAGTGAAATAGACAGTCCGTACTTC; CDR3aa: CASSEIDSPYF
v_gene: TRBV2; d_gene: TRBD2; abundance: .; j_gene: TRBJ2-1; CDR3nt: TGTGCCAGCAGTGATCACAGCGGGGGGGCCTGGCGGGACAATGAGCAGTTCTTC; CDR3aa: CASSDHSGGAWRDNEQFF
v_gene: TRBV6-5; d_gene: TRBD1; abundance: .; j_gene: TRBJ1-2; CDR3nt: TGTGCCAGCAGTTACACAGGGGCTGGCTACACCTTC; CDR3aa: CASSYTGAGYTF
v_gene: TRBV10-3; d_gene: TRBD1; abundance: few; j_gene: TRBJ2-2; CDR3nt: TGTGCCATCGGGACAGGGTCCGGGGAGCTGTTTTTT; CDR3aa: CAIGTGSGELFF
v_gene: TRBV5-8; d_gene: TRBD1; abundance: once; j_gene: TRBJ1-1; CDR3nt: TGTGCCAGCAGCTACCGGGACAGGGGGATCACTGAAGCTTTCTTT; CDR3aa: CASSYRDRGITEAFF
v_gene: TRBV5-5; d_gene: .; abundance: .; j_gene: TRBJ1-3; CDR3nt: TGTGCCAGCAGCTTGTATAGGGGGATCTCTGGAAACACCATATATTTT; CDR3aa: CASSLYRGISGNTIYF
v_gene: TRBV5-1; d_gene: TRBD1; abundance: .; j_gene: TRBJ2-7; CDR3nt: TGCGCCAGCAGCTTGGCCACAGGGGGGCGAGAGCAGTACTTC; CDR3aa: CASSLATGGREQYF
v_gene: TRBV19; d_gene: TRBD1; abundance: .; j_gene: TRBJ1-5; CDR3nt: TGTGCCAGTAGGGCTGACAGGGGGCTTCATCAGCCCCAGCATTTT; CDR3aa: CASRADRGLHQPQHF
v_gene: TRBV12-3/TRBV12-4; d_gene: .; abundance: .; j_gene: TRBJ1-2; CDR3nt: TGTGCCAGCAGTTTAGGGCAGCGCTATGGCTACACCTTC; CDR3aa: CASSLGQRYGYTF
v_gene: TRBV27; d_gene: TRBD1; abundance: once; j_gene: TRBJ1-1; CDR3nt: TGTGCCAGCCGAAGACAGGGTGGGAACACTGAAGCTTTCTTT; CDR3aa: CASRRQGGNTEAFF
v_gene: TRBV29-1; d_gene: .; abundance: once; j_gene: TRBJ1-1; CDR3nt: TGCAGCGTCCACAGGGTTGCCACTGAAGCTTTCTTT; CDR3aa: CSVHRVATEAFF
v_gene: TRBV6-6; d_gene: .; abundance: .; j_gene: TRBJ1-5; CDR3nt: TGTGCCAGCAGACTCGGGACTGGTAGTCGGCCCCAGCATTTT; CDR3aa: CASRLGTGSRPQHF
v_gene: TRBV12-3/TRBV12-4; d_gene: .; abundance: .; j_gene: TRBJ1-2; CDR3nt: TGTGCCAGCAGCCGGGGGTTTGGCTATGGCTACACCTTC; CDR3aa: CASSRGFGYGYTF
v_gene: TRBV29-1; d_gene: TRBD1; abundance: .; j_gene: TRBJ2-3; CDR3nt: TGCAGCGTAGCACAACAGGGGGATACGCAGTATTTT; CDR3aa: CSVAQQGDTQYF
v_gene: TRBV5-1; d_gene: TRBD1; abundance: .; j_gene: TRBJ2-3; CDR3nt: TGCGCCAGCAGCGACCAGGGGGCTGGGGCAGATACGCAGTATTTT; CDR3aa: CASSDQGAGADTQYF
v_gene: TRBV5-5; d_gene: TRBD1; abundance: once; j_gene: TRBJ1-1; CDR3nt: TGTGCCAGCAGCCCGGACAGGGGGGAAGCTTTCTTT; CDR3aa: CASSPDRGEAFF
v_gene: TRBV12-3/TRBV12-4; d_gene: TRBD1; abundance: .; j_gene: TRBJ1-1; CDR3nt: TGTGCCAGCAGGAACAGGGGGACTGAAGCTTTCTTT; CDR3aa: CASRNRGTEAFF
v_gene: TRBV15; d_gene: .; abundance: few; j_gene: TRBJ1-5; CDR3nt: TGTGCCACCAGCAGAGATTATAATCAGCCCCAGCATTTT; CDR3aa: CATSRDYNQPQHF
v_gene: TRBV3-1/TRBV3-2; d_gene: TRBD2; abundance: .; j_gene: TRBJ2-7; CDR3nt: TGTGCCAGCAGCCAGACAGCGGGGTCCTACGAGCAGTACTTC; CDR3aa: CASSQTAGSYEQYF
v_gene: TRBV5-1; d_gene: .; abundance: .; j_gene: TRBJ1-1; CDR3nt: TGCGCCAGCAGCTTGGGACCAGGGTACACTGAAGCTTTCTTT; CDR3aa: CASSLGPGYTEAFF
v_gene: TRBV10-3; d_gene: TRBD1; abundance: few; j_gene: TRBJ1-5; CDR3nt: TGTGCCATTGCCCGGGACAGGGGGAATCAGCCCCAGCATTTT; CDR3aa: CAIARDRGNQPQHF
v_gene: TRBV13; d_gene: TRBD1; abundance: .; j_gene: TRBJ1-2; CDR3nt: TGTGCCAGCAGCCGGCCAACGACAGGGGTCGGCTACACCTTC; CDR3aa: CASSRPTTGVGYTF
v_gene: TRBV30; d_gene: TRBD1; abundance: once; j_gene: TRBJ1-5; CDR3nt: TGTGCCTGGAGCGCTGCCTGGACAGGGGAGCAGCCCCAGCATTTT; CDR3aa: CAWSAAWTGEQPQHF
v_gene: TRBV27; d_gene: TRBD1; abundance: .; j_gene: TRBJ1-4; CDR3nt: TGTGCCAGGGAAAGGACAGGGTCTGAAAAACTGTTTTTT; CDR3aa: CARERTGSEKLFF
v_gene: TRBV23-1; d_gene: .; abundance: .; j_gene: TRBJ2-3; CDR3nt: TGCGCCAGCAGCCCGTTCAGGGGCAAGAATACGCAGTATTTT; CDR3aa: CASSPFRGKNTQYF
v_gene: TRBV12-1; d_gene: .; abundance: .; j_gene: TRBJ1-5; CDR3nt: TGTGCCAGCAGCCCTCCCCTAGACAGGAATCAGCCCCAGCATTTT; CDR3aa: CASSPPLDRNQPQHF
v_gene: TRBV5-1; d_gene: TRBD2; abundance: .; j_gene: TRBJ2-1; CDR3nt: TGCGCCAGCAGCTTCCGGACTAGCGGGGGGGCCCCCTACAATGAGCAGTTCTTC; CDR3aa: CASSFRTSGGAPYNEQFF
v_gene: TRBV7-9; d_gene: TRBD2; abundance: .; j_gene: TRBJ2-3; CDR3nt: TGTGCCAGCAGCATACTAGCGGGAAACACAGATACGCAGTATTTT; CDR3aa: CASSILAGNTDTQYF
v_gene: TRBV10-3; d_gene: .; abundance: .; j_gene: TRBJ1-3; CDR3nt: TGTGCCATCAGATCTGGACAGATAGTATCTGGAAACACCATATATTTT; CDR3aa: CAIRSGQIVSGNTIYF
v_gene: TRBV29-1; d_gene: .; abundance: .; j_gene: TRBJ2-7; CDR3nt: TGCAGCGTTAAACCTACAGCATACGAGCAGTACTTC; CDR3aa: CSVKPTAYEQYF
v_gene: TRBV7-6; d_gene: TRBD2; abundance: .; j_gene: TRBJ2-1; CDR3nt: TGTGCCAGCAGCTGGCGGGGGGGGGACAATGAGCAGTTCTTC; CDR3aa: CASSWRGGDNEQFF
v_gene: TRBV29-1; d_gene: .; abundance: .; j_gene: TRBJ1-2; CDR3nt: TGCAGCGTTGACAGGGGTAACTATGGCTACACCTTC; CDR3aa: CSVDRGNYGYTF